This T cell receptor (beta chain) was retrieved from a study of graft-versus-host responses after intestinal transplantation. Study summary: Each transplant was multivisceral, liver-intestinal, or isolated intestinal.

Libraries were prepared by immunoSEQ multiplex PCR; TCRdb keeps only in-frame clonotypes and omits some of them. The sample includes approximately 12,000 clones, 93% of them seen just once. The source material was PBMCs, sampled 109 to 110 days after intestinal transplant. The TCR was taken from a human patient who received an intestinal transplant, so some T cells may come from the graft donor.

The CDR3 nucleotides are TGTGCCAGCCAAAGGCCTAGCGGGAGCAATGAGCAGTTCTTC. Translating it yields CASQRPSGSNEQFF. The J gene is TRBJ2-1, the V gene TRBV7-9; 10 bases match TRBD2. With V trimmed by 8 bases and J by 6 bases, 7 bases remained unmatched. The CDR3 sequence is 14 residues long. The germline V gene has CDR1 SEHNR and CDR2 FQNEAQ (reference sequence).